These 25 T cell receptor beta chains share one sample of origin, sequenced in a study of CD8 T cells in ankylosing spondylitis. TCRdb analysed the 5' RACE reads with MiXCR anew, one entry per CDR3 protein. The sample yields fewer than 400,000 distinct CDR3 sequences, under 8.5% seen once. Study conclusions and caveats: Made up of fewer than ten highly homologous variants, a TCR beta motif appeared characteristic of ankylosing spondylitis blood.

The antigens of these receptors remain unknown. Specimen: blood, either unsorted or a sorted T cell fraction (not recorded which). The receptors originated from a male donor with ankylosing spondylitis.

V gene TRBV10-3 combines with J gene TRBJ2-7; unclear D gene. V shed 7 bases and J shed 7 bases, with 5 bases lying between them. From germline, CDR1 is ENHRY and CDR2 SYGVKD. The CDR3 has 9 amino acids. The CDR3 nucleotides are TGTGCCATCAAGAGGGAGCAGTACTTC. Its translation is CAIKREQYF.

This clonotype was observed a few times. The chain links TRBV10-3 to TRBJ2-7, with a tentative D call TRBD2 (6 bases). Trimming removed 0 bases at V and 9 bases at J, with 15 bases between. The V gene's germline CDR1 is ENHRY and CDR2 SYGVKD. This CDR3 region has 14 residues. The CDR3 bases are TGTGCCATCAGTGAGTCGTTGACGGGGGAAGCGCAGTACTTC. As protein: CAISESLTGEAQYF.

The sample holds a few counts of this clonotype. The CDR3 bases are TGTGCCAGCAGTTTCAGTGGGAGGGTTTACAATGAGCAGTTCTTC. It yields the protein CASSFSGRVYNEQFF. V gene TRBV12-3 or TRBV12-4 combines with J gene TRBJ2-1; 7 bases fit TRBD2. The CDR3 consists of 15 residues. V gave up 3 bases and J gave up 4 bases; unmatched junction bases: 6.

Concerning this clonotype: This sequence is one base from a far larger clone and is likely a read error. V is TRBV5-1 and J is TRBJ2-1; D gene ambiguous. Germline V lookup: CDR1 SGHRS, CDR2 YFSETQ. CDR3 length: 12 amino acids. The chain's CDR3 is CASGLVGNEQFF. The CDR3 DNA sequence: TGCGCCAGCGGCTTGGTCGGGAATGAGCAGTTCTTC.

This clonotype appeared a few times. The rearrangement links TRBV12-3 or TRBV12-4 to TRBJ2-7; TRBD1 matches 12 bases. The CDR3 consists of 16 residues. Trimming cost V 6 bases and J 7 bases; bases outside gene matches: 13. The CDR3 coding sequence is TGTGCCAGCAGCCAGATTCGGGGACAGGGGGCGAGGGAGCAGTACTTC. Encoded protein: CASSQIRGQGAREQYF.

The chain links TRBV6-5 to TRBJ1-5, with D possibly TRBD1 on 5 matching bases. Trimming removed 0 bases at V and 7 bases at J, with 10 bases between. This CDR3 spans 14 amino acids. The germline gives CDR1 MNHEY, CDR2 SVGAGI. The CDR3 loop reads CASSYSGREQPQHF. CDR3 DNA sequence: TGTGCCAGCAGTTACTCGGGGCGGGAACAGCCCCAGCATTTT.

This clonotype has at least ten counts. The chain carries TRBV5-1 and TRBJ2-2, with unresolved D. The CDR3 covers 13 residues. Germline V CDR1 and CDR2: SGHRS, YFSETQ. Trimming took off 0 bases at V and 3 bases at J, with 3 bases between the two ends. CDR3 loop: CASSLEDTGELFF. CDR3 coding DNA: TGCGCCAGCAGCTTGGAAGACACCGGGGAGCTGTTTTTT. Using reference TRBV5-1 and TRBJ2-2 for the parts outside the CDR3, the full variable domain is KAGVTQTPRYLIKTRGQQVTLSCSPISGHRSVSWYQQTPGQGLQFLFEYFSETQRNKGNFPGRFSGRQFSNSRSEMNVSTLELGDSALYLCASSLEDTGELFFGEGSRLTVL.

This clonotype was detected many times. V is TRBV29-1 and J is TRBJ2-3; D is uncertain. Germline CDR1 SQVTM, CDR2 ANQGSEA. This CDR3 is 13 amino acids long. The V and J ends lost 4 bases and 1 base respectively, with 9 bases between them. As DNA, the CDR3 is TGCAGCGTTGTTGTACGGCGCACAGATACGCAGTATTTT. It yields the protein CSVVVRRTDTQYF.

This clonotype was seen only a few times. This chain uses TRBV20-1 with TRBJ1-5; a possible D gene is TRBD1 (5 bases). V was shortened by 7 bases and J by 4 bases, with 14 bases between the two germline ends. This CDR3 contains 13 residues. Looked up from germline, CDR1 is DFQATT and CDR2 is SNEGSKA (reference sequence). In DNA, the CDR3 is TGCAGTGTCAGGGACGGGGCTAATCAGCCCCAGCATTTT. Its protein product is CSVRDGANQPQHF.

This clonotype was seen only a few times. The chain couples TRBV6-5 to TRBJ2-1; D is perhaps TRBD2 (6 bases). Germline V lookup: CDR1 MNHEY, CDR2 SVGAGI. There are 18 residues in the CDR3. V lost 2 bases to trimming and J lost 3 bases, with 20 bases between them. DNA of the CDR3: TGTGCCAGCAGTTACCCGCCTTGGCAGCGGGCCGTCTACAATGAGCAGTTCTTC. Translated: CASSYPPWQRAVYNEQFF.

The genes are TRBV20-1 and TRBJ1-5; 8 bases agree with TRBD1. From germline, CDR1 is DFQATT and CDR2 SNEGSKA (reference sequence). V lost 3 bases and J lost 5; bases outside the gene matches: 6. The CDR3 consists of 14 residues. CDR3 bases: TGCAGTGCTAGTCGGGACAGGTGGGATCAGCCCCAGCATTTT. Protein sequence: CSASRDRWDQPQHF.

This clonotype was counted between two and nine times. The CDR3 bases are TGTGCTAGTGCCTTAAACTTCCGACAAGAGCAGTTCTTC. Encoded protein: CASALNFRQEQFF. The chain recombines TRBV12-5 with TRBJ2-1; D is ambiguous. Germline CDR1 reads LGHNT; CDR2 reads FRNRAP. The V end lost 7 bases, the J end lost 10 bases, and 17 bases lay between the germline ends. This CDR3 is 13 amino acids long. The variable domain in full, completed from reference TRBV12-5 and TRBJ2-1, reads DARVTQTPRHKVTEMGQEVTMRCQPILGHNTVFWYRQTMMQGLELLAYFRNRAPLDDSGMPKDRFSAEMPDATLATLKIQPSEPRDSAVYFCASALNFRQEQFFGPGTRLTVL.

The rearrangement joins TRBV29-1 to TRBJ1-1; no firm D call. Trimming removed 6 bases from V and 1 base from J, with 12 bases in between. The germline V gene has CDR1 SQVTM and CDR2 ANQGSEA. The CDR3 covers 13 residues. CDR3 residues: CSVDGQWNTEAFF. In DNA, the CDR3 is TGCAGCGTGGACGGCCAGTGGAACACTGAAGCTTTCTTT.

This clonotype occurred a few times. This rearrangement joins TRBV6-1 to TRBJ1-1; 9 nucleotides agree with TRBD1. Unmatched junction bases numbered 8, after V lost 3 bases and J lost 0 bases. The CDR3 has 17 residues. CDR1 and CDR2 (germline): MNHNS, SASEGT. CDR3 in DNA: TGTGCCAGCAGTGAGCTGACAGGGGGGCCCATGAACACTGAAGCTTTCTTT. Encoded protein: CASSELTGGPMNTEAFF.

This clonotype was picked up many times. Here the CDR3 reads CASSQDWAGEQFF. CDR3 bases: TGTGCCAGCAGCCAAGACTGGGCGGGGGAGCAGTTCTTC. V and J are TRBV3-1 and TRBJ2-1; perhaps TRBD2 as D (6 bases). Between the trimmed V and J ends, which lost 0 bases and 10 bases, there was a span of 10 bases. The germline V gene encodes CDR1 LGHDT and CDR2 YNNKEL (reference sequence). This CDR3 region has 13 residues.

The rearrangement links TRBV20-1 to TRBJ2-7; 8 nucleotides align to TRBD2. V lost 3 bases and J lost 3; bases outside the gene matches: 4. Germline V gives CDR1 DFQATT, CDR2 SNEGSKA (reference sequence). The CDR3 is 13 residues long. The CDR3 region has the DNA TGCAGTGCTAGGGCGGGGGGTGTCTACGAGCAGTACTTC. Translation gives CSARAGGVYEQYF.

This sequence joins TRBV7-7 and TRBJ2-1; D is possibly TRBD1 or TRBD2 (5 bases each). Per the germline V gene, CDR1 is SSHAT and CDR2 is FNYEAQ (reference sequence). V was trimmed by 8 bases and J by 6 bases, leaving 17 bases between them. The CDR3 is 14 residues long. The CDR3 region is CASSRDAGANEQFF. The CDR3 DNA reads TGTGCCAGCTCCCGGGACGCCGGAGCCAATGAGCAGTTCTTC.

This clonotype was counted a few times. This chain links TRBV29-1 with TRBJ2-7; perhaps TRBD2 as D (6 bases). Trimming stripped 7 bases from V and 3 bases from J, with 13 bases between. CDR1 is SQVTM and CDR2 is ANQGSEA in the germline V gene. The CDR3 totals 12 residues. CDR3 loop: CSAGTLHYEQYF. CDR3 in DNA: TGCAGCGCAGGGACTCTTCACTACGAGCAGTACTTC.

This chain joins TRBV4-2 and TRBJ2-1, with D possibly being TRBD1 (5 bases). V lost 1 base and J lost 2, with 9 bases in between. CDR1 is LGHNA and CDR2 is YNFKEQ in the germline V gene. The CDR3 totals 15 residues. As DNA, the CDR3 is TGTGCCAGCAGCCAAGGGTACAGGCCCTACAATGAGCAGTTCTTC. It specifies CASSQGYRPYNEQFF.

The CDR3 DNA follows: TGCAGTGCTCGCTGGCCCGGGGGCTACGCTTTCGGTGAGCAGTACTTC. Translated: CSARWPGGYAFGEQYF. The gene calls are TRBV20-1 and TRBJ2-7; D possibly uses TRBD1 or TRBD2 (6 bases each). Trimming took 5 bases from V and 7 from J, leaving 27 bases between them. This CDR3 spans 16 amino acids. The germline gives CDR1 DFQATT, CDR2 SNEGSKA (reference sequence).

This sequence joins TRBV5-1 and TRBJ2-3; 10 bases line up with TRBD2. Germline trimming cut 4 bases from V and 0 bases from J; bases unmatched to any gene: 2. The CDR3 covers 15 residues. Germline V CDR1 and CDR2: SGHRS, YFSETQ. In nucleotides, the CDR3 is TGCGCCAGCAGCCCGGGACTAGCGAGCACAGATACGCAGTATTTT. This translates into CASSPGLASTDTQYF.

CDR3 loop: CASSRPTSGVAGELFF. The CDR3 DNA follows: TGCGCCAGCAGCCGACCGACTAGCGGAGTCGCCGGGGAGCTGTTTTTT. This chain connects TRBV4-1 to TRBJ2-2; 9 positions match TRBD2. Trimming removed 4 bases from V and 6 bases from J; junction bases left unmatched: 9. In germline, CDR1 is MGHRA, CDR2 YSYEKL. The length of the CDR3 is 16 residues.

This clonotype was observed a few times. The rearrangement uses TRBV29-1 and TRBJ2-2; perhaps TRBD2 as D (7 bases). This CDR3 is built from 14 residues. CDR1 is SQVTM and CDR2 is ANQGSEA in the germline V gene. Trimming took off 3 bases at V and 4 bases at J, with 12 bases between the two ends. CDR3: CSVEGGASTGELFF. CDR3 bases: TGCAGCGTTGAGGGGGGGGCGAGCACCGGGGAGCTGTTTTTT.

This clonotype was picked up many times. This chain links TRBV29-1 with TRBJ2-1, with no clear D. This CDR3 is built from 13 residues. Trimming took 5 bases from V and 8 from J, leaving 16 bases between them. The germline gives CDR1 SQVTM, CDR2 ANQGSEA. The CDR3 here is CSVIGVGPHEQFF. Here the CDR3 DNA reads TGCAGCGTTATTGGGGTCGGGCCCCATGAGCAGTTCTTC.

In nucleotides, the CDR3 is TGTGCCAGCAGTTACCGGACAGGGTTGGACGAGCAGTACTTC. Translation gives CASSYRTGLDEQYF. The rearrangement joins TRBV6-2 or TRBV6-3 to TRBJ2-7, with 8 nucleotides matching TRBD1. Germline CDR1 and CDR2: MNHEY and SVGEGT. The CDR3 runs 14 residues. J lost 5 bases, V lost 2 bases, and 5 bases had no gene match.